The rows below give T cell receptor beta chains drawn from one sample of a study of spatial heterogeneity in lung cancer. TCRdb fed the 5' RACE reads into MiXCR, producing one record per CDR3 protein. In the table there are more than 80,000 distinct CDR3 sequences, 12% of which are singletons. This material consisted of PBMCs, taken at surgery. These receptors were collected from a male donor with early-stage non-small cell lung cancer. Both conserved end residues are part of each CDR3. Expanded clones get a size class; other rows say once, few or many, or leave the size out.

>few|TRBV20-1|TRBJ1-2
CSADGRLGDYGYTF
>many|TRBV28|TRBJ1-5
CASSLGQPGQPQHF
>NA|TRBV6-5|TRBJ1-6
CASSYFSGRMSSPLHF
>NA|TRBV4-2|TRBJ2-7
CASSHGSGESHEQYF
>few|TRBV4-3|TRBJ2-2
CASSQTLGRAGELFF
>NA|TRBV3-1|TRBJ2-1
CASSQRVMDRGRNEQFF
>few|TRBV12-3/TRBV12-4|TRBJ2-3
CASSLSAGVTDTQYF
>NA|TRBV11-2|TRBJ2-3
CASSLLLAGDTDTQYF
>many|TRBV11-2|TRBJ2-1
CASSLGKAYNEQFF
>NA|TRBV19|TRBJ1-5
CASSIYGSNQPQHF
>NA|TRBV2|TRBJ2-5
CASSTGTGGVETQYF
>many|TRBV5-6|TRBJ2-7
CASSPTLGTAYEQYF
>few|TRBV19|TRBJ2-5
CASSQQGIQETQYF
>few|TRBV20-1|TRBJ2-1
CSARGRGWAYNEQFF
>many|TRBV28|TRBJ2-3
CASSRPVSTDTQYF
>once|TRBV20-1|TRBJ2-5
CSGDGQGTQETQYF
>few|TRBV4-3|TRBJ2-7
CASSQDARDRDYEQYF
>NA|TRBV27|TRBJ2-7
CASSALAGSVREQYF
>few|TRBV20-1|TRBJ2-6
CSASGAGGTSGANVLTF
>NA|TRBV7-2|TRBJ2-2
CASSHQWGAGTGELFF
>NA|TRBV18|TRBJ2-5
CASSQAQGRETQYF
>NA|TRBV3-1|TRBJ1-5
CASSRGNSNQPQHF
>NA|TRBV15|TRBJ2-1
CATSRDYSNEQFF
>NA|TRBV5-1|TRBJ1-1
CASSLRTLNTEAFF
>NA|TRBV2|TRBJ1-5
CASSGQSQPQHF
>few|TRBV7-2|TRBJ2-2
CASSLRLAGNTGELFF
>few|TRBV2|TRBJ2-5
CASNGETQYF
>many|TRBV7-2|TRBJ1-6
CASSLEWQPRGPLHF